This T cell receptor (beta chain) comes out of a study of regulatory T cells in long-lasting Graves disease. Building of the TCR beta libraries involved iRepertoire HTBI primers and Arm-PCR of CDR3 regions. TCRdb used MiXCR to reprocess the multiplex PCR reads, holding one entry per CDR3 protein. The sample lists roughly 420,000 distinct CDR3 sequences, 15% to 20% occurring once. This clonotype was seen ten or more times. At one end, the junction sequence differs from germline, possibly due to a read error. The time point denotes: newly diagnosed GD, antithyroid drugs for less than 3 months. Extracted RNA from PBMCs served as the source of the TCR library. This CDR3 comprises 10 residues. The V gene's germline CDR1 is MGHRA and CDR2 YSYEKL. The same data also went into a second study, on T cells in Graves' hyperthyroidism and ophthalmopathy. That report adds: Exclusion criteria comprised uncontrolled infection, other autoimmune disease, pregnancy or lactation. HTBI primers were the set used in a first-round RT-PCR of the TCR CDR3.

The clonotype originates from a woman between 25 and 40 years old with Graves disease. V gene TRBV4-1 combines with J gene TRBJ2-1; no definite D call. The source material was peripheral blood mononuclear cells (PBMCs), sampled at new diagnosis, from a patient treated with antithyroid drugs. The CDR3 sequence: CASSQGAQVF. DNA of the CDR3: TGCGCCAGCAGCCAAGGGGCCCAGGTCTTC.